This is a list of T cell receptor beta chains from one sample in a study of regulatory T cells in long-lasting Graves disease. TCRdb re-called the multiplex PCR reads with MiXCR, one entry per CDR3 protein. The sample comprises approximately 310,000 distinct CDR3 sequences, 15% to 20% of which are singletons, and approximately 35% rests with the top ten. Here the sequenced sample was peripheral blood mononuclear cells (PBMCs), taken at new diagnosis, from a patient treated with antithyroid drugs. The receptor set was obtained from a female donor with Graves disease. Both conserved end residues are part of each CDR3. Each record gives: D gene, CDR3 length, V gene, clone size, J gene, CDR3 DNA, CDR3 protein. A D gene is named only where the DNA matches it firmly. Clone size, where shown, is once, few, many, or a class for clones that have expanded.

NA,20,TRBV29-1,NA,TRBJ1-4,TGCAGCGTTGAAGATCTAGTGGGAGCAAGGGGTGTGCCAACTAATGAAAAACTGTTTTTT,CSVEDLVGARGVPTNEKLFF
TRBD2,14,TRBV20-1,many,TRBJ2-1,TGCAGTGCTAAGAAGCGGGAGTACTACAATGAGCAGTTCTTC,CSAKKREYYNEQFF
TRBD1,15,TRBV20-1,few,TRBJ2-2,TGCAGTGCTAGAGGAGGGACAGCGAACACCGGGGAGCTGTTTTTT,CSARGGTANTGELFF
NA,14,TRBV7-2,NA,TRBJ1-2,TGTGCCAGCAGCCCTCGGACAGCACCCTATGGCTACACCTTC,CASSPRTAPYGYTF
TRBD1,17,TRBV20-1,many,TRBJ2-1,TGCAGTGCTAGACAGGGGGCGGCGGGTAACTCCTACAATGAGCAGTTCTTC,CSARQGAAGNSYNEQFF
NA,15,TRBV12-3/TRBV12-4,many,TRBJ2-1,TGTGCCAGCAGAGAGCGGTACCCCTCCTACAATGAGCAGTTCTTC,CASRERYPSYNEQFF
NA,14,TRBV12-3/TRBV12-4,many,TRBJ1-3,TGTGCCAGCAGAATCCGGGACCGAGGAAACACCATATATTTT,CASRIRDRGNTIYF
TRBD2,17,TRBV28,many,TRBJ2-1,TGTGCCAGCAGTTCCGGGACTAGCGGGAGGGCGAAAGGTGAGCAGTTCTTC,CASSSGTSGRAKGEQFF
NA,14,TRBV18,few,TRBJ2-7,TGTGCCAGCTCACCAGGGGGCGGTTTGTACGAGCAGTACTTC,CASSPGGGLYEQYF
NA,18,TRBV25-1,many,TRBJ2-3,TGTGCCAGCAGCCCCATCGGGGCGCCTCCCTGGGGCACAGATACGCAGTATTTT,CASSPIGAPPWGTDTQYF
NA,15,TRBV28,many,TRBJ2-1,TGTGCCAGCAGTATTCGAAACCCACCTATAAAAGGGGAGTTCTTC,CASSIRNPPIKGEFF
TRBD1,16,TRBV19,few,TRBJ2-7,TGTGCCAGTAGTGCCTTACCGGGACAGGGACACTACGAGCAGTACTTC,CASSALPGQGHYEQYF
TRBD1,13,TRBV20-1,NA,TRBJ2-1,TGCAGTGCTGGACAGGGGGCGCACGGTGAGCAGTTCTTC,CSAGQGAHGEQFF
TRBD2,15,TRBV6-1,few,TRBJ2-5,TGTGCCACCACGGGGGGGTGGACAACCCAAGAGACCCAGTACTTC,CATTGGWTTQETQYF
NA,15,TRBV3-1,many,TRBJ1-1,TGTGCCAGCAGCCAACGGACAGTGGGGGATGCTGAAGCTTTCTTT,CASSQRTVGDAEAFF
NA,15,TRBV27,NA,TRBJ2-6,TGTGCCAGCAGTTTAATCCCCTCTGGGGCCAACGTCCTGACTTTC,CASSLIPSGANVLTF
NA,12,TRBV5-6,few,TRBJ2-7,TGTGCCAGCAGCCGACAGAGACCCGAGCAGTACTTC,CASSRQRPEQYF
NA,15,TRBV20-1,NA,TRBJ2-1,TGCAGTGCTAGTCCCCGCCGCGGGATTTACAATGAGCAGTTCTTC,CSASPRRGIYNEQFF
NA,13,TRBV9,once,TRBJ2-2,TGTGCCAGCAGCGTACTACAGAACGGGGAGCTGTTTTTT,CASSVLQNGELFF
NA,14,TRBV7-2,NA,TRBJ1-2,TGTGCCAGCAGCCCCATGGGGGTTAACTATGGCTACACCTTC,CASSPMGVNYGYTF
NA,13,TRBV5-4,NA,TRBJ1-4,TGTGCCAGCAGCTTGATCAATAATGAAAAACTGTTTTTT,CASSLINNEKLFF
NA,16,TRBV4-1,NA,TRBJ2-7,TGCGCCAGCAGCCAAGATTCGGCGGAGAGCTCCTACGAGCAGTACTTC,CASSQDSAESSYEQYF
TRBD2,14,TRBV11-1,many,TRBJ2-2,TGTGCCAGCAGCTTACTCAGCGGGGTCGGGGAGCTGTTTTTT,CASSLLSGVGELFF
TRBD1,17,TRBV27,many,TRBJ2-2,TGTGCCAGCAGTTTGGGCGAGGGACAGGGGTACACCGGGGAGCTGTTTTTT,CASSLGEGQGYTGELFF
TRBD2,12,TRBV24-1,many,TRBJ2-1,TGTGCCACCGGGACTAGCGTAAATGAGCAGTTCTTC,CATGTSVNEQFF
NA,17,TRBV24-1,NA,TRBJ2-1,TGTGCCACGAGTTTGGACGGGGTGGGCTCTTCTTACAATGAGCAGTTCTTC,CATSLDGVGSSYNEQFF
NA,13,TRBV20-1,few,TRBJ1-2,TGCAGTGCTAGAGGTGGACCTAAAGATGGCTACACCTTC,CSARGGPKDGYTF
NA,15,TRBV28,many,TRBJ1-3,TGTGCCAGCAGTCCCCGGGTCAGCTCTGGAAACACCATATATTTT,CASSPRVSSGNTIYF
TRBD2,15,TRBV6-1,many,TRBJ2-5,TGTGCCAGCAGCAGACTAGCGGGAGTATCAGAGACCCAGTACTTC,CASSRLAGVSETQYF
NA,14,TRBV7-9,many,TRBJ2-7,TGTGCCAGCAGCTGGGGGGGGCTCTCCTACGAGCAGTACTTC,CASSWGGLSYEQYF
TRBD2,14,TRBV13,many,TRBJ2-7,TGTGCCAGCAGCAAGACTAGCGGAGCCTACGAGCAGTACTTC,CASSKTSGAYEQYF
TRBD2,15,TRBV25-1,many,TRBJ2-5,TGTGCCAGCACCCCTGCGGCGGGAGGATTAGAGACCCAGTACTTC,CASTPAAGGLETQYF
NA,10,TRBV28,many,TRBJ2-2,TGTGCCACCTTGCACGGGGAGCTGTTTTTT,CATLHGELFF